The sequence of this T cell receptor beta chain was determined in a study of blood T cell repertoires in COVID-19. Study-wide context: Material from acute and convalescent COVID-19 was sourced from the United States, Italy and Spain.

Produced via immunoSEQ multiplex PCR; TCRdb's table is partial and in-frame only. The sample consists of around 99,000 clones, 85% to 90% of them appearing once. CDR3 length equals 14 residues. Trimming removed 2 bases at V and 6 bases at J, with 12 bases between. The germline V gene has CDR1 SGDLS and CDR2 YYNGEE. The sequence was obtained from a human donor in a cohort sampled during active COVID-19. Sequencing was performed on peripheral blood. The rearrangement links TRBV9 to TRBJ2-1; D is unclear. The CDR3 sequence is CASSVLVNVNEQFF. The CDR3 DNA reads as TGTGCCAGCAGCGTCCTAGTGAATGTCAATGAGCAGTTCTTC.